Included here is one T cell receptor beta chain sequence, with context. The antigen is undetermined. CDR3 size: 15 residues. Trimming removed 5 bases from V and 4 bases from J; junction bases left unmatched: 4. Germline V gene data show CDR1 as SGDLS and CDR2 as YYNGEE. It was at deep level that the assay was run. The protocol was immunoSEQ multiplex PCR, while the TCRdb copy is restricted to in-frame clones and leaves out a portion. The sample lists fewer than 1.8 million clones, approximately 98.5% occurring once. The data originate from a study of shared clonotypes between healthy human individuals. Study conclusions and caveats: Rarefaction indicated that sorted-subset sequencing remained incomplete although depth was large. Around 4.7% was the fraction of naive CD4 clonotypes found shared across a few donors.

This clonotype was obtained from a man in his thirties or forties in good health. Sequencing was carried out using naive CD4+ T cells sorted from blood. Subset given: CD45RA+ positively selected. V and J are TRBV9 and TRBJ2-2; TRBD2 agrees at 11 bases. The CDR3, as DNA: TGTGCCAGCAGACTAGCGGGAGTTGGCACCGGGGAGCTGTTTTTT. This translates into CASRLAGVGTGELFF.